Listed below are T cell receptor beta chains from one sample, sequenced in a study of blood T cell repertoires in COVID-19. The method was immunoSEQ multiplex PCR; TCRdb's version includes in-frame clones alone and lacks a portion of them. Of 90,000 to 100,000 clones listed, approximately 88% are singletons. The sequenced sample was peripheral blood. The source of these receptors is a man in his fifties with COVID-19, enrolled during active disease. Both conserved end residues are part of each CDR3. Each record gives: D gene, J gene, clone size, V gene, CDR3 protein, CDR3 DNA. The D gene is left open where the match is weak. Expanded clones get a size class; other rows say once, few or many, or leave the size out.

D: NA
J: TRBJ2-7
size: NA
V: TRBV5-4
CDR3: CASSLVQGGEQYF
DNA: TGTGCCAGCAGCTTGGTGCAGGGCGGCGAGCAGTACTTC

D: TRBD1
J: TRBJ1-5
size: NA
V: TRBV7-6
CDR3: CASSFGTGINQPQHF
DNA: TGTGCCAGCAGCTTCGGGACAGGGATCAATCAGCCCCAGCATTTT

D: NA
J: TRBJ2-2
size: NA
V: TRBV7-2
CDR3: CASSLSRDRTGELFF
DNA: TGTGCCAGCAGCTTATCCCGAGACAGAACCGGGGAGCTGTTTTTT

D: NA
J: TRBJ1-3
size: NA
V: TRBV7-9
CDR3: CASSLVLASTSGNTIYF
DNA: TGTGCCAGCAGCTTAGTTCTGGCTAGCACCTCTGGAAACACCATATATTTT

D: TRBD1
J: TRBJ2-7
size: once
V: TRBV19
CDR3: CASSTSGQVGYEQYF
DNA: TGTGCCAGTAGTACCTCCGGACAGGTCGGCTACGAGCAGTACTTC

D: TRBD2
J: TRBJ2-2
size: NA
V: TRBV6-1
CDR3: CASSELAGNTGELFF
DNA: TGTGCCAGCAGTGAACTAGCGGGGAACACCGGGGAGCTGTTTTTT

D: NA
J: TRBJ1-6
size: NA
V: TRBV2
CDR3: CASSEVTGINSPLHF
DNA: TGTGCCAGCAGTGAAGTAACAGGGATCAATTCACCCCTCCACTTT

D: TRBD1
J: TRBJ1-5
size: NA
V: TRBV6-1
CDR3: CASSEDRGKQPQHF
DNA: TGTGCCAGCAGTGAGGACAGGGGTAAACAGCCCCAGCATTTT

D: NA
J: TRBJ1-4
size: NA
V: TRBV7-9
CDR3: CASSLGAGVTDEKLFF
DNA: TGTGCCAGCAGCTTAGGGGCCGGGGTTACGGATGAAAAACTGTTTTTT

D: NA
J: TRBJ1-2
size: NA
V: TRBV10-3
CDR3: CAIRREGVLQNGYTF
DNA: TGTGCCATCAGGAGAGAGGGGGTTTTGCAGAATGGCTACACCTTC

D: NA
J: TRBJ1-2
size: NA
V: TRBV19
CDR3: CASSPLLGQGNNYGYTF
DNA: TGTGCCAGTAGTCCCCTCCTGGGGCAGGGAAATAACTATGGCTACACCTTC

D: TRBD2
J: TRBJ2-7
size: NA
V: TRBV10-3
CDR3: CAISGNRASGSYEQYF
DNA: TGTGCCATCAGTGGAAATCGGGCTAGCGGCTCATACGAGCAGTACTTC

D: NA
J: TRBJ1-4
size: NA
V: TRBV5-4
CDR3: CASSAAGNEKLFF
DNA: TGTGCCAGCAGCGCCGCGGGGAATGAAAAACTGTTTTTT

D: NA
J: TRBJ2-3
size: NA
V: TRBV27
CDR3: CASSPQGYETDTQYF
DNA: TGTGCCAGCAGTCCACAGGGATATGAGACAGATACGCAGTATTTT

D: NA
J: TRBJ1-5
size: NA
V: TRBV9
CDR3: CASSLGGGSNQPQHF
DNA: TGTGCCAGCAGCCTGGGAGGGGGGAGCAATCAGCCCCAGCATTTT